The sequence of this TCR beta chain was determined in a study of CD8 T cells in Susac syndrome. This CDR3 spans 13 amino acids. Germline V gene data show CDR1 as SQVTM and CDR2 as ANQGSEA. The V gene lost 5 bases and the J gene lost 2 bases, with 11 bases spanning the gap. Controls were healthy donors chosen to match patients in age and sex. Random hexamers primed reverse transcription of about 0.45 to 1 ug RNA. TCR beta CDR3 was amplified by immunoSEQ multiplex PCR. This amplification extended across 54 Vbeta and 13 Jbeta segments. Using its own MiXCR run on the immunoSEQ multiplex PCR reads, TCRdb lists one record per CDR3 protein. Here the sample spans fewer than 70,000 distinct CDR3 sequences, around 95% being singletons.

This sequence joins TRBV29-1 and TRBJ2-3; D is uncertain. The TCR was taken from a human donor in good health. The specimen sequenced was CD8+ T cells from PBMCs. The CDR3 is CSVPKALTDTQYF. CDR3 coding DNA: TGCAGCGTTCCTAAGGCCCTCACAGATACGCAGTATTTT.